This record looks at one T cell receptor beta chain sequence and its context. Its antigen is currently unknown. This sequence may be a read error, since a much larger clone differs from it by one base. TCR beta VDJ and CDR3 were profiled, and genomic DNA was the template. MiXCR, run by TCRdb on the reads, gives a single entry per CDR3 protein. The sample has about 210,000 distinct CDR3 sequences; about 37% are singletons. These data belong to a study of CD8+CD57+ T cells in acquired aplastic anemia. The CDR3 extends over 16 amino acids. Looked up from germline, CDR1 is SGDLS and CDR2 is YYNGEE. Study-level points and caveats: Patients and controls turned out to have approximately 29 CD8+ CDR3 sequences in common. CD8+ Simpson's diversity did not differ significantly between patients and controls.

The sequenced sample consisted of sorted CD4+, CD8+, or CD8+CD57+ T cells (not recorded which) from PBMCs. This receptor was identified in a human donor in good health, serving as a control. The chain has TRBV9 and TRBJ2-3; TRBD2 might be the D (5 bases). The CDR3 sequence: CACSVGLTSSTDTQYF. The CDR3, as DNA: TGTGCCTGCAGCGTAGGACTGACTTCAAGCACAGATACGCAGTATTTT.